The T cell receptor beta chain under discussion was sequenced for a study of early T cells in non-severe SARS-CoV-2 infection. Study context: With bulk RNA from unsorted whole blood as input, sequencing yielded unpaired chains.

Findings and caveats of the study: Sequences matched to VDJdb favored anti-spike CD8 responses, while private and CD4 specificities were missed.

Unique molecular identifiers were affixed to single, distinct cDNA molecules. TCRdb passed the 5' RACE reads through MiXCR, listing each CDR3 protein once. Among fewer than 50,000 distinct CDR3 sequences listed, 5.5% to 7.5% were seen once. CDR3 size: 12 residues. The germline V gene encodes CDR1 SGHVS and CDR2 FNYEAQ. The ends were cut back, 1 base at V and 6 bases at J, with 7 bases in the middle. Note on this clonotype: Its antigen remains unidentified.

Sequencing input: whole blood. This sequence originates from an adult who was a healthcare worker with PCR-confirmed SARS-CoV-2 infection or an uninfected control (not recorded which). The chain joins TRBV7-6 to TRBJ2-7, with D hard to call. The CDR3 DNA follows: TGTGCCAGCAGCTTAGGGTCGGGCGAGCAGTACTTC. Amino acids: CASSLGSGEQYF.